Given below is one T cell receptor (beta chain) in context. This clone's antigen is unknown. No base-level quality is on record; no much larger clone is a single base apart. This sample was taken from a study of CD8 T cells in ankylosing spondylitis (dated by TCRdb to about 2017). General notes on the study: To find TCR variants linked to disease, the study profiled T cell receptor beta repertoires in ankylosing spondylitis patients and healthy donors. The whole study cohort included 85 to 120 healthy donors and 20 to 30 ankylosing spondylitis patients. Peripheral blood was sampled, and synovial fluid was also collected from ankylosing spondylitis patients. What the authors observed across the whole study: Blood from ankylosing spondylitis patients appeared to be characterized by a TCR beta motif composed of about 8 highly homologous amino acid variants. The disease-linked clones showed a CD8+ phenotype and occurred at relatively low frequencies in peripheral blood. Some of the motif variants had been reported before in the synovial fluid and blood of reactive arthritis patients, a finding that suggests common disease-initiation mechanisms. The disease-linked clones were reported to be significantly enriched in matched synovial fluid samples from ankylosing spondylitis patients.

V was cut back by 0 bases and J by 1 base, leaving a gap of 8 bases between them. CDR1 is given as GTSNPN and CDR2 as SVGIG, both from the germline V gene (reference sequence). The CDR3 holds 14 amino acids from the cysteine to the phenylalanine. Only the CDR3 DNA is retained, 42 bases long and in frame from the first base. The reads were generated on an Illumina HiSeq 2500. Quantitative 5'-RACE with molecular barcodes was used to prepare TCR beta libraries. Under the source paper's analysis protocol: To identify disease-linked TCR variants, a new computational method was used, one built on a probabilistic model of VDJ rearrangement. Starting from the raw public reads, TCRdb applied fastp trimming at Q25, assembled clones with MiXCR and retained in-frame beta chains. Every entry covers one CDR3 protein and lists the most common genes and DNA from its rows. The V and J calls and clone size come from TCRdb's table, not from the authors' own analysis. In all, the sample holds a few hundred thousand distinct CDR3 sequences, and around 20% of those were seen once. Together, the top ten hold around 17% of the sample.

Sequenced: blood, either unsorted or a sorted T cell fraction (not recorded which). This receptor was identified in a male donor with ankylosing spondylitis. The chain is assembled from TRBV30 and TRBJ2-3, and possibly TRBD2, on 6 matching bases. For the CDR3, the sequence is CAWSVKRGTDTQYF. The DNA sequence is as follows: TGTGCCTGGAGTGTCAAGCGGGGCACAGATACGCAGTATTTT. The entire variable domain, with the stretches around the CDR3 drawn from the reference TRBV30 and TRBJ2-3 proteins, is SQTIHQWPATLVQPVGSPLSLECTVEGTSNPNLYWYRQAAGRGLQLLFYSVGIGQISSEVPQNLSASRPQDRQFILSSKKLLLSDSGFYLCAWSVKRGTDTQYFGPGTRLTVL.